Here is one TCR beta chain with its context. Measured with immunoSEQ multiplex PCR; TCRdb has only the in-frame clones, and not every one. The sample contains a few hundred thousand clones, around 89% of which appear only once. The sample is drawn from a study of blood T cell repertoires in COVID-19. Study-wide background: The cDNA or gDNA used as material had been derived from T cells, B-cell-depleted T cells, or PBMCs.

The germline gives CDR1 MNHEY, CDR2 SVGAGI. The CDR3 covers 11 residues. V dropped 6 bases and J dropped 4 bases, with 6 bases sitting between them. This chain uses TRBV6-5 with TRBJ1-2; D gene unclear. This TCR derives from a woman aged 45-60 years with COVID-19, enrolled during active disease. The sequenced sample was peripheral blood. For the CDR3, the DNA is TGTGCCAGCAGGGAGAGCTATGGCTACACCTTC. This gives the protein CASRESYGYTF.